Listed below are T cell receptor beta chains from one sample, sequenced in a study of cytomegalovirus exposure and HLA in healthy donors. Sequencing used immunoSEQ multiplex PCR; TCRdb keeps in-frame clones, though not all of them. The sample records around 180,000 clones, about 80% being singletons. Sequenced sample: PBMCs. The receptors here all came from a young woman in good health and CMV-seropositive. Both conserved end residues are part of each CDR3. D genes are given only for firm matches. For some rows the clone size is stated as once, few or many, or as a class when expanded; others skip it.

J: TRBJ2-2; size: once; D: TRBD1; V: TRBV7-9; DNA: TGTGCCAGGGGACAGGGCAATACCGGGGAGCTGTTTTTT; CDR3: CARGQGNTGELFF
J: TRBJ1-6; size: NA; D: NA; V: TRBV5-3; DNA: TGTGCCAGAAGCAAGAGACAGGAGAATTCACCCCTCCACTTT; CDR3: CARSKRQENSPLHF
J: TRBJ2-7; size: few; D: NA; V: TRBV11-1; DNA: TGTGCCAGCTCTCTTGGGGGCCCCTACGAGCAGTACTTC; CDR3: CASSLGGPYEQYF
J: TRBJ2-6; size: NA; D: NA; V: TRBV4-1; DNA: TGCGCCAGCAGCCAAGAAGTTGCCAGGCTGGGGGCCAACGTCCTGACTTTC; CDR3: CASSQEVARLGANVLTF
J: TRBJ2-2; size: NA; D: NA; V: TRBV7-7; DNA: TGTGCTAGCAGCCAGACAGGCGCGGACACCGGGGAGCTGTTTTTT; CDR3: CASSQTGADTGELFF
J: TRBJ2-2; size: NA; D: NA; V: TRBV9; DNA: TGTGCCAGCAGCGTAAATTCCAGAATCCCCGGGGAGCTGTTTTTT; CDR3: CASSVNSRIPGELFF
J: TRBJ2-5; size: NA; D: NA; V: TRBV10-1; DNA: TGCGCCAGCAGCCACACCGTAGCGGCGACCCAGTACTTC; CDR3: CASSHTVAATQYF
J: TRBJ2-1; size: NA; D: NA; V: TRBV4-1; DNA: TGCGCCAGCAGCCAAGTTGAACAGAGCTCCTACAATGAGCAGTTCTTC; CDR3: CASSQVEQSSYNEQFF
J: TRBJ2-3; size: NA; D: TRBD2; V: TRBV5-1; DNA: TGCGCCAGCACCCGGACTAGCGGGAACACAGATACGCAGTATTTT; CDR3: CASTRTSGNTDTQYF
J: TRBJ2-7; size: NA; D: TRBD1; V: TRBV10-2; DNA: TGCGCCAGCAGTCTGACAGGGGGCTACGAGCAGTACTTC; CDR3: CASSLTGGYEQYF
J: TRBJ1-2; size: NA; D: TRBD1; V: TRBV5-5; DNA: TGTGCCAGCAGCTGGGGACAGGCTCTAAACTATGGCTACACCTTC; CDR3: CASSWGQALNYGYTF
J: TRBJ1-5; size: NA; D: NA; V: TRBV10-3; DNA: TGTGCCACTGGGACGGGGGTTAGCAATCAGCCCCAGCATTTT; CDR3: CATGTGVSNQPQHF
J: TRBJ2-7; size: once; D: TRBD2; V: TRBV28; DNA: TGTGCCAGCAGTCTAGCGGCCGGTCCGTACGAGCAGTACTTC; CDR3: CASSLAAGPYEQYF
J: TRBJ1-2; size: NA; D: NA; V: TRBV21-1; DNA: TGTGCCAGCAGCGAGAGGGACAGGGGGCAGGACTATGGCTACACCTTC; CDR3: CASSERDRGQDYGYTF
J: TRBJ2-3; size: few; D: TRBD2; V: TRBV9; DNA: TGTGCCAGCAGCGGGGAGGGAGGGTCCTACCCAGATACGCAGTATTTT; CDR3: CASSGEGGSYPDTQYF
J: TRBJ2-5; size: NA; D: TRBD1; V: TRBV27; DNA: TGTGCCAGCAGTTTATTACCGGGACAGGGTCGGGAGACCCAGTACTTC; CDR3: CASSLLPGQGRETQYF
J: TRBJ2-3; size: NA; D: TRBD2; V: TRBV2; DNA: TGTGCCAGCAGTGAAGCGGGGGGACTAGCGGGCGCAGATACGCAGTATTTT; CDR3: CASSEAGGLAGADTQYF
J: TRBJ2-2; size: NA; D: TRBD1; V: TRBV7-2; DNA: TGTGCCAGCAGCTGGACAGGGGGCACCGGGGAGCTGTTTTTT; CDR3: CASSWTGGTGELFF
J: TRBJ1-5; size: NA; D: NA; V: TRBV27; DNA: TGTGCCAGCAGTTTGCAGGGCCCCAGGCATTTT; CDR3: CASSLQGPRHF
J: TRBJ2-2; size: NA; D: NA; V: TRBV11-2; DNA: TGTGCCAGTCTAAAGTCCGGGGAGCTGTTTTTT; CDR3: CASLKSGELFF
J: TRBJ2-1; size: once; D: NA; V: TRBV18; DNA: TGTGCCAGCTCACACTTGGACAGCTACAATGAGCAGTTCTTC; CDR3: CASSHLDSYNEQFF